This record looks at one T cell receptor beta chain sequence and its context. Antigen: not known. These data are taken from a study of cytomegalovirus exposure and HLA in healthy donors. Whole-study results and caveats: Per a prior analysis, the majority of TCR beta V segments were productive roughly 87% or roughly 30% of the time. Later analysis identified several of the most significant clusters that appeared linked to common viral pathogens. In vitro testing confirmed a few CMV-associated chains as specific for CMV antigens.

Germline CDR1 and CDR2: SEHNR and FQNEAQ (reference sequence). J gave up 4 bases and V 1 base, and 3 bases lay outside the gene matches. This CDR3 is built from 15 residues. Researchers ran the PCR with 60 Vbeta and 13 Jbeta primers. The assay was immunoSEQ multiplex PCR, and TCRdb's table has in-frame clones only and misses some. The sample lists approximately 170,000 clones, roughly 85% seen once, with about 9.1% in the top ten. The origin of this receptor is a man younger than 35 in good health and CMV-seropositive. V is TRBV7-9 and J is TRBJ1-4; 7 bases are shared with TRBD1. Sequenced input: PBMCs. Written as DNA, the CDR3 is TGTGCCAGCAGCTTAGGGGACAGAGATAATGAAAAACTGTTTTTT. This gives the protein CASSLGDRDNEKLFF.